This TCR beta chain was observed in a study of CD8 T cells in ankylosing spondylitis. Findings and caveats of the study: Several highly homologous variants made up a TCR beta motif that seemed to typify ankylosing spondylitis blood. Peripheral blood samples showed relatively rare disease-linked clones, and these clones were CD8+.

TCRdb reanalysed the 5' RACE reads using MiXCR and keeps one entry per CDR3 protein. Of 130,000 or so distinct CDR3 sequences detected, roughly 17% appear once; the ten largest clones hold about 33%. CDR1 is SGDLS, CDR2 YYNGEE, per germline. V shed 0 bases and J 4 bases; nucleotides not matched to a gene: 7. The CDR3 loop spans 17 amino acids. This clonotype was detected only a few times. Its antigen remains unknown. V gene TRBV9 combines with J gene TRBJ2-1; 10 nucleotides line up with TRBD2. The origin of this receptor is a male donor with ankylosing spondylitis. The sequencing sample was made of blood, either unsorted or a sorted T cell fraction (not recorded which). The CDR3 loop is CASSVAPLAGAYNEQFF. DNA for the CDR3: TGTGCCAGCAGCGTAGCCCCCCTAGCGGGAGCTTACAATGAGCAGTTCTTC.